These 17 T cell receptor beta chains originate from one sample sequenced in a study of blood T cell repertoires in COVID-19. Generated by immunoSEQ multiplex PCR, the TCRdb table keeps only in-frame clones and is missing some. The table has 190,000 or so clones, 80% to 90% seen once. Material for sequencing was PBMCs or T cells enriched from blood (not recorded which). The receptors here all came from a man aged 18 to 35 with acute COVID-19.

The chain couples TRBV28 to TRBJ1-6; TRBD1 agrees at 7 bases. CDR3 length equals 17 residues. The V gene end was trimmed by 6 bases and the J gene end by 8 bases; junction bases not matched to a gene: 16. Germline lookup yields CDR1 MDHEN and CDR2 SYDVKM. The chain's CDR3 is CASRSSTGTAVHSPLHF. The CDR3 coding sequence is TGTGCCAGCAGATCATCAACCGGGACAGCTGTTCATTCACCCCTCCACTTT.

This clone was picked up one time. This chain uses TRBV6-6 with TRBJ1-5, with D maybe TRBD1 (6 bases). The V gene lost 5 bases and the J gene lost 8 bases, with 10 bases spanning the gap. This CDR3 spans 12 amino acids. The germline V gene has CDR1 MNHNY and CDR2 SVGAGI (reference sequence). The DNA for the CDR3 is TGTGCCAGCAGTCGGGGGGCAGAGCCCCAGCATTTT. This translates into CASSRGAEPQHF.

The chain combines TRBV4-3 with TRBJ2-7, with 7 bases that match TRBD1. Trimming cost V 4 bases and J 2 bases; bases outside gene matches: 2. The CDR3 contains 13 residues. Per germline, CDR1 LGHNA and CDR2 YSLEER. In nucleotides, the CDR3 is TGCGCCAGCAGCCGGGACAGAGCCTACGAGCAGTACTTC. Protein product: CASSRDRAYEQYF.

V and J are TRBV4-1 and TRBJ2-3; TRBD2 matches at 7 bases. After removal of 1 base from V and 3 bases from J, the junction contained 13 bases not matched to a gene. CDR1 is MGHRA, CDR2 YSYEKL, per germline. There are 18 residues in the CDR3. The CDR3 nucleotides read TGCGCCAGCAGCCAAGGGACCCAGCGGGGAACGATTACAGATACGCAGTATTTT. Its protein is CASSQGTQRGTITDTQYF.

V is TRBV5-1 and J is TRBJ1-2; the D gene is possibly TRBD1 (5 bases). The CDR3 is made up of 13 amino acids. Germline V gene sequence: CDR1 SGHRS, CDR2 YFSETQ. Between the trimmed V and J ends, which lost 4 bases and 2 bases, there was a span of 9 bases. CDR3 DNA: TGCGCCAGCAGCCAACAGGTGAACTATGGCTACACCTTC. Protein sequence: CASSQQVNYGYTF.

The chain uses TRBV3-1 (or the pseudogene TRBV3-2) and TRBJ1-2, with 10 bases fitting TRBD1. V shed 3 bases, J shed 7 bases, and the junction held 2 bases outside the gene matches. The CDR3 totals 13 residues. Germline assignment: CDR1 LGHDT and CDR2 YNNKEL (reference sequence). CDR3 loop: CASSQTGGSGYTF. The CDR3 DNA follows: TGTGCCAGCAGCCAGACAGGGGGCAGTGGCTACACCTTC.

The rearrangement links TRBV30 to TRBJ1-2; no clear D gene. In germline, CDR1 is GTSNPN, CDR2 SVGIG (reference sequence). The CDR3 loop spans 13 amino acids. Trimming took off 4 bases at V and 2 bases at J, with 11 bases between the two ends. CDR3 in DNA: TGTGCCTGGATGTCACGGGTCAACTATGGCTACACCTTC. Translated: CAWMSRVNYGYTF.

In this sample, this clone turned up once. This chain joins TRBV20-1 and TRBJ2-1; the D gene is possibly TRBD2 (6 bases). This CDR3 has 11 amino acids. Germline CDR1 is DFQATT and CDR2 is SNEGSKA (reference sequence). V lost 5 bases to trimming and J lost 14 bases, with 16 bases between them. CDR3 residues: CSAFGGTTEFF. The CDR3, as DNA: TGCAGTGCTTTTGGGGGGACCACCGAGTTCTTC.

V usage is TRBV25-1 and J usage is TRBJ2-1; 11 bases are shared with TRBD2. The germline V gene encodes CDR1 MGHDK and CDR2 SYGVNS. V dropped 6 bases and J dropped 2; count of bases not matched to a gene: 3. The CDR3 has 15 amino acids. The CDR3 protein is CASRDSGRAYNEQFF. The DNA for the CDR3 is TGTGCCAGCAGGGATAGCGGGAGGGCCTACAATGAGCAGTTCTTC.

The chain carries TRBV7-3 and TRBJ1-5; D call uncertain. The CDR3 sequence is 13 residues long. From germline, CDR1 is SGHTA and CDR2 FQGTGA. The ends were cut back, 3 bases at V and 5 bases at J, with 8 bases in the middle. The DNA for the CDR3 is TGTGCCAGCAGCTTCCTCGGGGATCAGCCCCAGCATTTT. It is translated as CASSFLGDQPQHF.

The chain has TRBV9 and TRBJ2-1; D remains unclear. Germline V lookup: CDR1 SGDLS, CDR2 YYNGEE. Deletions cut 0 bases from V and 6 bases from J, with 7 bases between. The CDR3 length is 13 residues. For the CDR3, the DNA is TGTGCCAGCAGCGTAGCAAACAGCAATGAGCAGTTCTTC. Protein sequence: CASSVANSNEQFF.

The chain recombines TRBV7-2 with TRBJ2-2; possibly TRBD2 for D (6 bases). V lost 4 bases to trimming and J lost 7 bases, with 16 bases between them. CDR3 length equals 15 residues. Germline V CDR1 and CDR2: SGHTA, FQGNSA. CDR3 sequence: CASSSRSGVSGELFF. The CDR3 DNA sequence: TGTGCCAGCAGCTCACGATCGGGAGTGAGCGGGGAGCTGTTTTTT.

The rearrangement links TRBV11-2 to TRBJ1-4; D unclear. Germline V gene data show CDR1 as SGHAT and CDR2 as FQNNGV. This CDR3 is 16 amino acids long. Trimming stripped 1 base from V and 7 bases from J, with 16 bases between. CDR3 loop: CASSLVFGGSSEKLFF. In DNA, the CDR3 is TGTGCCAGCAGCTTAGTATTTGGAGGGTCGAGTGAAAAACTGTTTTTT.

This sequence joins TRBV5-1 and TRBJ2-1; 13 positions agree with TRBD2. V gave up 4 bases and J gave up 0 bases; unmatched junction bases: 7. Looked up from germline, CDR1 is SGHRS and CDR2 is YFSETQ. This CDR3 has 18 residues. CDR3 in DNA: TGCGCCAGCAGCGTACTAGCGGGAGGGCCAAGCTCCTACAATGAGCAGTTCTTC. Protein: CASSVLAGGPSSYNEQFF.

The table lists this clone with a count of one. The chain joins TRBV5-8 to TRBJ2-1, with a tentative D call TRBD2 (5 bases). The germline V gene encodes CDR1 SGHTS and CDR2 YDEGEE. The CDR3 is 13 amino acids. The V end lost 4 bases, the J end lost 15 bases, and 20 bases lay between the germline ends. CDR3 in amino acids: CASSLRTGAVGFF. CDR3 DNA sequence: TGTGCCAGCAGCCTTAGGACTGGCGCCGTAGGGTTCTTC.

Only a few counts were recorded for this clone. The chain joins TRBV27 to TRBJ2-5, with 9 bases fitting TRBD2. Germline V CDR1 and CDR2: MNHEY, SMNVEV (reference sequence). The CDR3 spans 15 residues. With 0 bases clipped from V and 6 bases from J, the junction kept 5 bases outside the gene matches. The CDR3: CASSLSSLAGQTQYF. The CDR3 DNA reads TGTGCCAGCAGTTTATCATCGCTAGCGGGACAGACCCAGTACTTC.

The V gene is TRBV21-1, the J gene TRBJ1-2; TRBD1, as called in the table, went unchecked against the DNA. TRBV21-1 is tagged as a pseudogene. This CDR3 is built from 15 residues. The CDR3 sequence: CASSNSRQGLDGYTF. CDR3 sequence (DNA): TGTGCCAGCAGCAACTCCCGACAGGGGTTAGATGGCTACACCTTC.